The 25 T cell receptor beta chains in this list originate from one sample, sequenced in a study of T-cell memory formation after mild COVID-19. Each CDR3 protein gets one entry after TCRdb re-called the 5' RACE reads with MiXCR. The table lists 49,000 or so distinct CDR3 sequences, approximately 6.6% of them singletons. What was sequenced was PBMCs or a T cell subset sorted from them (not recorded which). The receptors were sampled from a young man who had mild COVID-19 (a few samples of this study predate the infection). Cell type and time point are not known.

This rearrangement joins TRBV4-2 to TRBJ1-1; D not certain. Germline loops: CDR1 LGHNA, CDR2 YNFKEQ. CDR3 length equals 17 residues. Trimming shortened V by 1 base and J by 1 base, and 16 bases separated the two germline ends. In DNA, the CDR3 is TGTGCCAGCAGCCAAGGAGGTCGGGTCAGTTGGAACACTGAAGCTTTCTTT. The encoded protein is CASSQGGRVSWNTEAFF.

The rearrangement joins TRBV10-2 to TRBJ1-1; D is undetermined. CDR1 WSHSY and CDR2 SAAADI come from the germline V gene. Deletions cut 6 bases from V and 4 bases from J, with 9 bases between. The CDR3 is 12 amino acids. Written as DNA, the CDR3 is TGCGCCAGCAGGACACCGGGCACTGAAGCTTTCTTT. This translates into CASRTPGTEAFF.

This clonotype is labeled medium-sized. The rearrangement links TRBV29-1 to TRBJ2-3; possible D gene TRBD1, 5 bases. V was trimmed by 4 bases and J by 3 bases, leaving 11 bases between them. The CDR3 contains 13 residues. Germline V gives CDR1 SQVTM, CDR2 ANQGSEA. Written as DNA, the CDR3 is TGCAGCGTTGCCAGGGCAAGGACAGATACGCAGTATTTT. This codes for CSVARARTDTQYF.

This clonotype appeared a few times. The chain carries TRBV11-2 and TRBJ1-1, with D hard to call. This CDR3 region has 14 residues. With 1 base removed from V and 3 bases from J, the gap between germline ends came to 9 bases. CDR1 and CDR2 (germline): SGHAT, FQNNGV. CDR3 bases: TGTGCCAGCAGCTTAGTGGGATCGCACACTGAAGCTTTCTTT. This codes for CASSLVGSHTEAFF. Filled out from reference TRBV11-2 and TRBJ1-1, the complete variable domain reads EAGVAQSPRYKIIEKRQSVAFWCNPISGHATLYWYQQILGQGPKLLIQFQNNGVVDDSQLPKDRFSAERLKGVDSTLKIQPAKLEDSAVYLCASSLVGSHTEAFFGQGTRLTVV.

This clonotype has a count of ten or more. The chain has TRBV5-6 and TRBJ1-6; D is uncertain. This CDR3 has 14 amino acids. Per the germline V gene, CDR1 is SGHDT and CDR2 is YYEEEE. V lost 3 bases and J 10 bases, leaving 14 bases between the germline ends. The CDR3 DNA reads TGTGCCAGCAGCTACTTTAACAGAAGATCACCCCTCCACTTT. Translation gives CASSYFNRRSPLHF.

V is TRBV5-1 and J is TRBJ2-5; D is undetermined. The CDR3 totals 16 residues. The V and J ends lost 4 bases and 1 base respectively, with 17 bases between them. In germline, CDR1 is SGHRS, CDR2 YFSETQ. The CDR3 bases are TGCGCCAGCAGCGGTACCCGGGCCTCGATCCAAGAGACCCAGTACTTC. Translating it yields CASSGTRASIQETQYF.

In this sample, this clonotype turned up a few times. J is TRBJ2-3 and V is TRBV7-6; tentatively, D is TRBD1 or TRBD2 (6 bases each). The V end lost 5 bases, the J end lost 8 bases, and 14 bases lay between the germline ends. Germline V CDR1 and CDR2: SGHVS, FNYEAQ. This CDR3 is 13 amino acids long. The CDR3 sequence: CASSPGGQGTQYF. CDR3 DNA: TGTGCCAGCAGCCCCGGGGGCCAAGGTACGCAGTATTTT.

The CDR3 protein is CSVSSVRLGDTQYF. The CDR3 nucleotides read TGCAGCGTTTCCTCGGTGAGACTGGGAGATACGCAGTATTTT. The chain couples TRBV29-1 to TRBJ2-3; D remains unclear. The CDR3 contains 14 residues. CDR1 and CDR2 from the germline V gene are SQVTM and ANQGSEA. Trimming took 5 bases from V and 5 from J, leaving 17 bases between them.

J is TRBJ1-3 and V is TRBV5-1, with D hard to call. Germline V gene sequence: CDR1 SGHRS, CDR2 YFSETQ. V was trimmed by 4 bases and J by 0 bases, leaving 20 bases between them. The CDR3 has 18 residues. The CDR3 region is CASSQRPGGPLSGNTIYF. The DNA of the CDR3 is TGCGCCAGCAGCCAACGGCCCGGCGGCCCCCTCTCTGGAAACACCATATATTTT.

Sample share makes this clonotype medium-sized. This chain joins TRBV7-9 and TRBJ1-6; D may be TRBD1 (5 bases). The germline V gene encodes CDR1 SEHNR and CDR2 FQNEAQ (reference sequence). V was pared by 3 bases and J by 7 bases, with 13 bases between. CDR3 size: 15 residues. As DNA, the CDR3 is TGTGCCAGCAGCTTTGGAGGGGAGGGAAATTCACCCCTCCACTTT. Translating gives CASSFGGEGNSPLHF.

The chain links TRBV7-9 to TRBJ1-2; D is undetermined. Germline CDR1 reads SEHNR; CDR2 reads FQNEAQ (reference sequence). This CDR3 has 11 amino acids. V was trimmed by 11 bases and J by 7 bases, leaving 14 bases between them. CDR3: CAAGQGSGYTF. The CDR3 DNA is TGTGCCGCGGGCCAAGGGTCTGGCTACACCTTC.

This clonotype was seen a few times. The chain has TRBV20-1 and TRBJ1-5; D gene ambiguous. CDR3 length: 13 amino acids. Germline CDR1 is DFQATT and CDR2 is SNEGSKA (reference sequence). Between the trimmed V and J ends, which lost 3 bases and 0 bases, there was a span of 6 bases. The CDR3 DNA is TGCAGTGCTAGCCAGGATAGCAATCAGCCCCAGCATTTT. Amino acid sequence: CSASQDSNQPQHF.

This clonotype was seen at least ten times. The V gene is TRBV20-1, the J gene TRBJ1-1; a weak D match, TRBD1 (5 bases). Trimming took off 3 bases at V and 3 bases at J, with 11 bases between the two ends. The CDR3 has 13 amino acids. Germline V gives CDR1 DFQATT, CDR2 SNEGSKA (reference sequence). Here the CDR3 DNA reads TGCAGTGCTAGGGGGGGTTGGGACACTGAAGCTTTCTTT. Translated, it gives CSARGGWDTEAFF.

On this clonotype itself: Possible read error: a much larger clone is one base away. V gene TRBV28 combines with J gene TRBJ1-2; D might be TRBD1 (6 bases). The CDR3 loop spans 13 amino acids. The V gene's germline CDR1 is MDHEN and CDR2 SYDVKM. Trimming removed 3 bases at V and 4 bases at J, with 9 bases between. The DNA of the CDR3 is TGTGCCAGCAGTTTGATAGGGGGCTATGGCTACACCTTC. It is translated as CASSLIGGYGYTF.

For the CDR3, the DNA is TGTGCCAACCTACGACAGACCTCTTCCTATGGCTACACCTTC. The encoded protein is CANLRQTSSYGYTF. The J gene is TRBJ1-2, the V gene TRBV6-2 or TRBV6-3; possible D gene TRBD1, 5 bases. Trimming stripped 10 bases from V and 4 bases from J, with 19 bases between. This CDR3 is built from 14 residues. Per germline, CDR1 MNHEY and CDR2 SVGEGT.

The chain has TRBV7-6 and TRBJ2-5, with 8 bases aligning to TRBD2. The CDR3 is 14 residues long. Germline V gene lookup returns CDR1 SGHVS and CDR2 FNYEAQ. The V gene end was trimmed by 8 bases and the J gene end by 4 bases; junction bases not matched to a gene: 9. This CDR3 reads CASSGGGFLETQYF. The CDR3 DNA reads TGTGCCAGCTCCGGGGGGGGGTTCTTAGAGACCCAGTACTTC.

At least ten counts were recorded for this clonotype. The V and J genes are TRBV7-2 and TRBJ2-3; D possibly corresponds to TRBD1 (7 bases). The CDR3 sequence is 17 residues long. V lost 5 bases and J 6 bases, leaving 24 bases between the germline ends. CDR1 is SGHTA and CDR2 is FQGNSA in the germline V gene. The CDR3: CASSRQKGRGARDTQYF. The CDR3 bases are TGTGCCAGCAGCCGACAAAAGGGCAGGGGGGCTAGGGATACGCAGTATTTT.

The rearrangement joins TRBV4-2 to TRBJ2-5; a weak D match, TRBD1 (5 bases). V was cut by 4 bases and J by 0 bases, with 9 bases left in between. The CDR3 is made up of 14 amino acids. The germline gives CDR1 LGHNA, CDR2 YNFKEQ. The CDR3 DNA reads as TGTGCCAGCAGCCGGACACCCAACCAAGAGACCCAGTACTTC. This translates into CASSRTPNQETQYF.

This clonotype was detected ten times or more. CDR3 sequence (DNA): TGTGCCAGCAGCCGGGACAGAAAAACTTATAATTCACCCCTCCACTTT. Protein: CASSRDRKTYNSPLHF. The V call is TRBV6-5, the J call TRBJ1-6; 7 bases are a match to TRBD1. J was trimmed by 4 bases and V by 6 bases; bases with no gene match: 9. In germline, CDR1 is MNHEY, CDR2 SVGAGI. The CDR3 totals 16 residues.

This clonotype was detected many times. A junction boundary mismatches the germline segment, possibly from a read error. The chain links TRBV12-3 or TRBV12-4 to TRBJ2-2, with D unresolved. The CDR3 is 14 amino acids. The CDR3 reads CASSQLRNAGELFF. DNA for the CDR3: TGTGCCAGCAGTCAGCTACGGAACGCCGGGGAGCTGTTTTTT.

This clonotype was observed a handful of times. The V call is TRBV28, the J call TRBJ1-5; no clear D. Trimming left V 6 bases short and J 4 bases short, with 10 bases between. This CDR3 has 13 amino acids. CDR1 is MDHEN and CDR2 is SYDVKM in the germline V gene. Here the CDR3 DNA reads TGTGCCAGCAGGGGAAAGAGAAATCAGCCCCAGCATTTT. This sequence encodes CASRGKRNQPQHF.

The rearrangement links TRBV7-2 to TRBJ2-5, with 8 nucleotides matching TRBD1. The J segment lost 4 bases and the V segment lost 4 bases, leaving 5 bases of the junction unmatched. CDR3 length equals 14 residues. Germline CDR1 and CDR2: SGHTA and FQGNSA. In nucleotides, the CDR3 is TGTGCCAGCAGCTCGAGGACAGGGCTAGAGACCCAGTACTTC. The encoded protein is CASSSRTGLETQYF.

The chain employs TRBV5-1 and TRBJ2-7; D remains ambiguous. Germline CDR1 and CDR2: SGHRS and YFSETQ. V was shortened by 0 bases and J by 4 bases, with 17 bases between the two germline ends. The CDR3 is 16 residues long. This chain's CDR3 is CASSLAVGKGRYEQYF. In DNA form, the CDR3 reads TGCGCCAGCAGCTTGGCCGTGGGCAAAGGGCGTTACGAGCAGTACTTC.

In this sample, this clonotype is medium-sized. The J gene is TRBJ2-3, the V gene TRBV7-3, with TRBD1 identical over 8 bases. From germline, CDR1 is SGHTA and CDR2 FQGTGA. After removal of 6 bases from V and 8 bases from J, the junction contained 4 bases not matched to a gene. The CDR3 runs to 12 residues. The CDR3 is CASSFTGGTQYF. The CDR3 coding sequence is TGTGCCAGCAGTTTCACAGGGGGTACGCAGTATTTT.

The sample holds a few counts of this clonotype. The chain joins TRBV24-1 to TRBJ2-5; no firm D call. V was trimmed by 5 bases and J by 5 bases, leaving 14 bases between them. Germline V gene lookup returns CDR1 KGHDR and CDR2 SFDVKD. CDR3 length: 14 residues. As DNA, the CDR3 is TGTGCCACCAGTGGAGGACCAGAGAAGGAGACCCAGTACTTC. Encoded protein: CATSGGPEKETQYF.